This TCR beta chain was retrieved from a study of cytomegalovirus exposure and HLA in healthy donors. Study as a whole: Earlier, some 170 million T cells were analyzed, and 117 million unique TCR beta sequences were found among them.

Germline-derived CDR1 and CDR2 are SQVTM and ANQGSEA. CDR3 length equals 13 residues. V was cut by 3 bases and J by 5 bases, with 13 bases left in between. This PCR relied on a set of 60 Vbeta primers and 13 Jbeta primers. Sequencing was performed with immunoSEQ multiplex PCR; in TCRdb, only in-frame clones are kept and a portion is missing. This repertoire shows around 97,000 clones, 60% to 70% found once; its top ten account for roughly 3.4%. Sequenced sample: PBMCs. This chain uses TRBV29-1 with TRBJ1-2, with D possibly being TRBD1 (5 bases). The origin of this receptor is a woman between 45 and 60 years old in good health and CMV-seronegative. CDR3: CSVETVGQYGYTF. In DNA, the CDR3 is TGCAGCGTTGAGACGGTGGGGCAGTATGGCTACACCTTC.